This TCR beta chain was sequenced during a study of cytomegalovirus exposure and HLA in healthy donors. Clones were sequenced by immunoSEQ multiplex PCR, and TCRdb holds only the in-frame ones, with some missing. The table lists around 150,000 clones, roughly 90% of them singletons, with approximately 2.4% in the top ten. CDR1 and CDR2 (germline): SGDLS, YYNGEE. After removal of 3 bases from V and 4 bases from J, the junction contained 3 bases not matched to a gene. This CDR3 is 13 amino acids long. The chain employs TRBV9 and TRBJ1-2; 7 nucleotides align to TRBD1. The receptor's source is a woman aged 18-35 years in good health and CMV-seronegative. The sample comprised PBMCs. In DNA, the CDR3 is TGTGCCAGCAGCGCACAGGGGACCTATGGCTACACCTTC. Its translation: CASSAQGTYGYTF.